This TCR beta chain was retrieved from a study of shared clonotypes between healthy human individuals (dated by TCRdb to the early 2020s). Looking at the study overall: A few men and a couple of women, aged 18 to 49 years, made up the cohort. Blood TCR repertoires of a handful of healthy adults were deeply sequenced to estimate repertoire size and the extent of clonotype sharing between individuals. Between about 0.8 and 8.9 billion PBMCs per donor were obtained by leukapheresis. To increase sequencing depth and limit assay-specific biases, different laboratories used diverse techniques to prepare libraries and sequence TCR repertoires. Overall results and qualifications from the work: Based on pairwise subsampling, the degree of clonotype sharing among donors was expected to be affected by sequencing depth. Only blood was sampled, and tissue TCR repertoires likely differ from those in blood. The genetic and exposure-history diversity represented was limited by the small number of donors.

The donors were healthy, HIV-negative adults with no recently reported acute infections or vaccinations. All donors were Caucasian adults living in Nashville, Tennessee, USA. For unsorted samples, 96 million or so PBMCs were counted, and genomic DNA was extracted using the QIAamp DNA Blood Mini kit. Blood was obtained by leukapheresis, after which PBMCs were separated by Ficoll-Histopaque density gradient centrifugation and cryopreserved in liquid nitrogen vapor phase. Using the deep immunoSEQ assay, TCR CDR3 regions were amplified from genomic DNA by multiplex PCR. Genomic DNA extracted from each cell subset was distributed evenly over all wells of several immunoSEQ 96-well plates, and each plate served as one replicate. For unsorted PBMC, approximately 0.3 ug genomic DNA, equal to tens of thousands of T cell genomes, was loaded into each replicate PCR. Ten immunoSEQ deep assay plates were used to sequence the unsorted PBMC genomic DNA. Purified libraries were measured with a Qubit 3.0 fluorometer, size-checked on a Bioanalyzer 2100, and measured again with the KAPA Library Quantification kit. Each immunoSEQ 96-well plate was sequenced on its own single-read 150-cycle Illumina NextSeq 550 flow cell. In the paper's pipeline: The immunoSEQ output contained only junctional sequences without quality scores, so filtering could not match that applied to full-length reads. To assign V/J genes and CDR3, sequences were annotated using PyIR, a Python wrapper for IgBLAST v1.9, with IMGT germline references. Reads with weak V/J assignments (E-value above 1e-6), missing CDR3, stop codons, out-of-frame junctions, or ambiguous translated residues were removed. V3J clonotypes were defined by identical inferred V gene, J gene, and CDR3 amino acid sequence. Percentage overlap between repertoires was computed as shared unique clonotypes divided by the size of the smaller repertoire. RTK rarefaction, the Chao1 estimator, and Recon v2.1 estimates of unobserved clonotypes were used to assess repertoire richness. Here the immuneACCESS table is served through TCRdb, limited to in-frame sequences with V and J called. Missing clones are a known gap in these copies; in checked studies unresolved V genes cover under half, and the rest lacks a known reason. V and J calls plus clone size are reproduced from that table; the DNA served to infer D and trimming. The sample contains hundreds of thousands of clones, 76% of them found a single time. The ten largest clones take up 10% to 15% of the sample.

In the case of this clone: The target of this receptor is not known. Base-call qualities are not available, and no considerably larger clone is one nucleotide away.

The specimen was PBMCs. The receptor's source is a woman aged 40 to 50 in good health. Some clones in this sample may be carry-over from other donors' samples.

The DNA sequence is TGTGCCAGCACCCCCGGAGGACAGTACTATGGCTACACCTTC. This gives the protein CASTPGGQYYGYTF. The V and J genes are TRBV27 and TRBJ1-2, and possibly TRBD1, on 6 matching bases. The junction shows trimming of 7 bases on V and 3 bases on J, plus 15 bases between the germline ends. Per the germline V gene (reference sequence), MNHEY is the CDR1 and SMNVEV is the CDR2. The CDR3 goes from the cysteine to the phenylalanine over 14 residues. Left in the record is the CDR3 DNA by itself, 42 bases read in frame from the first base.